The next 11 T cell receptor beta chains were all read from a single sample in a study of blood T cell repertoires in COVID-19. Sequenced by immunoSEQ multiplex PCR; TCRdb stores in-frame clones only, minus some. The sample has under 200,000 clones, approximately 80% seen once. The sample taken for sequencing was peripheral blood. These TCRs come from a woman at least 80 years old with acute or convalescent COVID-19.

This clone has just one count. V is TRBV6-5 and J is TRBJ1-4, with TRBD1 as a possible D gene (5 bases). V shed 6 bases and J shed 3 bases, with 14 bases lying between them. The germline V gene has CDR1 MNHEY and CDR2 SVGAGI. The CDR3 runs to 15 residues. The CDR3 nucleotides are TGTGCCAGCAGCTCTCATAGGGGATCTAATGAAAAACTGTTTTTT. Protein: CASSSHRGSNEKLFF.

The V call is TRBV4-3, the J call TRBJ1-2; D is unclear. The V and J ends lost 0 bases and 5 bases respectively, with 7 bases between them. CDR3 length: 13 amino acids. Germline values: CDR1 LGHNA, CDR2 YSLEER. CDR3 region: CASSQDTAYGYTF. As DNA, the CDR3 is TGCGCCAGCAGCCAAGACACAGCTTATGGCTACACCTTC.

The V call is TRBV21-1, the J call TRBJ2-1; the D call TRBD1 from the table was never checked on the DNA. TRBV21-1 is a listed pseudogene. This CDR3 has 15 residues. CDR3 nucleotides: TGTGCCAGCGGTCAGGACAGGGACTCCTACAATGAGCAGTTCTTC. It specifies CASGQDRDSYNEQFF.

V and J are TRBV5-1 and TRBJ2-5, with D perhaps matching TRBD1 (5 bases). Trimming shortened V by 2 bases and J by 2 bases, and 10 bases separated the two germline ends. CDR1 is SGHRS and CDR2 is YFSETQ in the germline V gene. The CDR3 sequence is 14 residues long. Here the CDR3 reads CASSFPDRQETQYF. DNA for the CDR3: TGCGCCAGCAGCTTCCCAGACAGACAAGAGACCCAGTACTTC.

This rearrangement joins TRBV19 to TRBJ2-2, with 8 bases that match TRBD2. V was pared by 7 bases and J by 7 bases, with 8 bases of the junction left unmatched. The germline gives CDR1 LNHDA, CDR2 SQIVND (reference sequence). The CDR3 totals 14 residues. CDR3 loop: CASIRRGGDGELFF. The CDR3 DNA reads TGTGCCAGTATCCGACGGGGGGGCGACGGGGAGCTGTTTTTT.

This sequence joins TRBV5-1 and TRBJ1-2; D might be TRBD1 (6 bases). This CDR3 has 16 residues. Per the germline V gene, CDR1 is SGHRS and CDR2 is YFSETQ. Trimming shortened V by 0 bases and J by 4 bases, and 16 bases separated the two germline ends. CDR3 nucleotides: TGCGCCAGCAGCTTGGATGCCGGGGGGCAGGGCTATGGCTACACCTTC. This translates into CASSLDAGGQGYGYTF.

With respect to this clone: Other DNA sequences in the same sample also yield this CDR3. The genes are TRBV19 and TRBJ1-1, with TRBD1 matching 7 bases. Germline CDR1 reads LNHDA; CDR2 reads SQIVND (reference sequence). The CDR3 extends over 15 amino acids. Losses at the gene ends were 6 bases for V and 1 base for J; bases not matched to a gene: 8. The chain's CDR3 is CASSTTGTENTEAFF. Here the CDR3 DNA reads TGTGCCAGTAGCACCACCGGGACAGAGAACACTGAAGCTTTCTTT.

V gene TRBV3-1 (or the pseudogene TRBV3-2) combines with J gene TRBJ1-2; 9 bases align to TRBD1. Looked up from germline, CDR1 is LGHDT and CDR2 is YNNKEL (reference sequence). The CDR3 is 14 amino acids. V lost 0 bases to trimming and J lost 8 bases; unmatched junction nucleotides: 4. The CDR3: CASSQDWTGVGYTF. The CDR3 coding sequence is TGTGCCAGCAGCCAAGATTGGACAGGGGTCGGCTACACCTTC.

This sequence joins TRBV5-4 and TRBJ1-6; 8 bases fit TRBD1. CDR1 is SGHNT, CDR2 YYREEE, per germline (reference sequence). The ends lost 0 bases at V and 7 bases at J; junction bases unmatched: 6. The CDR3 is 16 amino acids. CDR3 DNA: TGTGCCAGCAGCTTGGACAGGGGGTTTGTAAATTCACCCCTCCACTTT. It codes for CASSLDRGFVNSPLHF.

This clone was counted between two and nine times. The rearrangement links TRBV11-2 to TRBJ1-3, with 8 bases matching TRBD1. The CDR3 loop spans 16 amino acids. Germline V gene lookup returns CDR1 SGHAT and CDR2 FQNNGV. With V trimmed by 3 bases and J by 4 bases, 8 bases remained unmatched. The CDR3 region has the DNA TGTGCCAGCAGCTTTCCTCAGGGGGCGAGAGGAAACACCATATATTTT. This codes for CASSFPQGARGNTIYF.

The rearrangement uses TRBV14 and TRBJ1-2; 9 bases line up with TRBD1. With V trimmed by 0 bases and J by 8 bases, 4 bases remained unmatched. The CDR3 consists of 14 residues. CDR1 and CDR2 (germline): SGHDN, FVKESK. The CDR3 coding sequence is TGTGCCAGCAGCCAAGATACAGGGGGCCGAGGCTACACCTTC. As protein: CASSQDTGGRGYTF.